The present T cell receptor beta chain was sequenced within a study of blood T cell repertoires in COVID-19. On the study more broadly: The United States, Italy and Spain were the sources of the acute and convalescent COVID-19 samples. The cDNA or gDNA used as material had been derived from T cells, B-cell-depleted T cells, or PBMCs.

The CDR3 has 12 residues. The V gene's germline CDR1 is LGHDT and CDR2 YNNKEL (reference sequence). The ends were cut back, 4 bases at V and 13 bases at J, with 14 bases in the middle. Authors' analysis steps: Estimated nucleated cell counts came from reference gene primer amplification. TCRdb's copy holds only in-frame clones and misses some; the assay was immunoSEQ multiplex PCR. V, J and clone size are taken as reported in that table, and D and trimming were inferred from the DNA itself. The repertoire holds under 300,000 clones, with 80% to 90% as singletons. V is TRBV3-1 (or the pseudogene TRBV3-2) and J is TRBJ2-1; TRBD1 is a possible D gene (6 bases). The sample taken for sequencing was PBMCs or T cells enriched from blood (not recorded which). The origin of this receptor is a woman between 18 and 29 years old who had recovered from COVID-19. The CDR3 DNA sequence: TGTGCCAGCAGCCCAAGATGGGGGCCCCAGTTCTTC. As protein: CASSPRWGPQFF.